This T cell receptor beta chain was profiled in a study of T-cell reconstitution after alpha-beta-depleted transplantation in children (dated by TCRdb to 2016 to 2017). Study-level background: Using TCR repertoire profiling, the study quantitatively followed how T-cell immune reconstitution unfolded in children after TCRalphabeta/CD19-depleted allogeneic hematopoietic cell transplantation. Study-level results and caveats: The apparently early recovery of alphabetaT-cell counts about two months after transplant reportedly depended on only several hundred rapidly expanded clones that came from non-depleted graft cells. The frequencies of hyperexpanded clones fell over the following months, and after one year, T-cell counts and TCRbeta diversity were mostly attributed to newly produced T cells. In some patients, high TCRbeta diversity at day 60 was attributed to recipient T cells and intrathymic progenitors that had survived conditioning.

What the treatment or condition label conveys for this sample: allogeneic hematopoietic cell transplantation with graft depleted of TCRalphabeta T cells and CD19 B cells. The children who served as transplant recipients had been given grafts of TCRalphabeta/CD19-depleted allogeneic hematopoietic cells. Comment on this clonotype: Its antigen remains unidentified. The junction does not match germline at one end; this may be a read error.

The library was obtained by PCR. Sequenced on an Illumina HiSeq 2500. TCR libraries were prepared with molecular barcoding, using unique molecular identifiers to normalize TCRbeta repertoire quantification. In TCRdb, the public reads were trimmed at Q25 with fastp and aligned with MiXCR, with productive beta chains retained. Every entry covers one CDR3 protein and lists the most common genes and DNA from its rows. This sample is represented by over 200,000 distinct CDR3 sequences; about 8.4% of them were singletons. Approximately 40% of the sample rests with the top ten. Inclusive of the bounding cysteine and phenylalanine, the CDR3 is 14 residues long. Just CDR3 DNA is preserved here, 42 bases in frame from base 1. As encoded in the germline V gene (reference sequence), CDR1 is DFQATT while CDR2 is SNEGSKA.

Sequenced here: PBMCs, mostly from graft donor cells, sampled 360 days after TCRalphabeta/CD19-depleted stem cell transplant. The chain is assembled from TRBV20-1 and TRBJ2-7; the D segment might be TRBD1 or TRBD2, since each matches 5 bases. The receptor's source is a male patient aged 2-15 years who had a stem cell transplant for acute myeloid leukemia, so the T cells may come from the graft donor. The nucleotide sequence is given as TGCGGTGCTGTTACCTGGGGGACCCCCTACGAGCAGTACTTC. The resulting protein is CGAVTWGTPYEQYF.